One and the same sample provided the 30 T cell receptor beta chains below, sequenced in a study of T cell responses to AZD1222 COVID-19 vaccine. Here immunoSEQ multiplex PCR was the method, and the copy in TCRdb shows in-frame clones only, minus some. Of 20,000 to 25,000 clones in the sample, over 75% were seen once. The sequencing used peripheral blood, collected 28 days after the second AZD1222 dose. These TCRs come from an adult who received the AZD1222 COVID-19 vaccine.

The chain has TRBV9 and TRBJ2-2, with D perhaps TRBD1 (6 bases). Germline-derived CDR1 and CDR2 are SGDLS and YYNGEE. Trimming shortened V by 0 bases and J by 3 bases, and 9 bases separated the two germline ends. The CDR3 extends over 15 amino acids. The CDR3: CASSVEHRDTGELFF. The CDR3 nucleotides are TGTGCCAGCAGCGTAGAACACAGGGACACCGGGGAGCTGTTTTTT.

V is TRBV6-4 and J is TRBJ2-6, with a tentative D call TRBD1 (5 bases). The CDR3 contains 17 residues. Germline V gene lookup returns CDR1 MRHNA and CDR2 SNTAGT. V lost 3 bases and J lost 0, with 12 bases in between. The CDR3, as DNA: TGTGCCAGCAGTGAAGGGGTGACCCTCTCTGGGGCCAACGTCCTGACTTTC. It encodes CASSEGVTLSGANVLTF.

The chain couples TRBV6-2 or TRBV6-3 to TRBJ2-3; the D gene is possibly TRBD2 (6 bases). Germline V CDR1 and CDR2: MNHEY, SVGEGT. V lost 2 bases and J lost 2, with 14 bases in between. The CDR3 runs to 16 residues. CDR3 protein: CASSYGAEGDTDTQYF. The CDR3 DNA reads TGTGCCAGCAGTTACGGTGCGGAGGGCGACACAGATACGCAGTATTTT.

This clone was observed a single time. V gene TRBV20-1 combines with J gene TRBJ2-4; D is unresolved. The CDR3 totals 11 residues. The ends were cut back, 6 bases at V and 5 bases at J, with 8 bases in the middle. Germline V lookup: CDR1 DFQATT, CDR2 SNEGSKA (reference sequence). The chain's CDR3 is CSAPAQNIQYF. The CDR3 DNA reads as TGCAGTGCCCCTGCTCAAAACATTCAGTACTTC.

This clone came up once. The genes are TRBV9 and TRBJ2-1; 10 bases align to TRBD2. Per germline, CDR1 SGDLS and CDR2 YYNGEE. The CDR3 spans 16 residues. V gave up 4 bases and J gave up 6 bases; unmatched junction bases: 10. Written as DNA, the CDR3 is TGTGCCAGCAGCTCAAAAGCGGGAGGGCCGATCAATGAGCAGTTCTTC. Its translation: CASSSKAGGPINEQFF. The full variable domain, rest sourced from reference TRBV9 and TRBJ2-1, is DSGVTQTPKHLITATGQRVTLRCSPRSGDLSVYWYQQSLDQGLQFLIQYYNGEERAKGNILERFSAQQFPDLHSELNLSSLELGDSALYFCASSSKAGGPINEQFFGPGTRLTVL.

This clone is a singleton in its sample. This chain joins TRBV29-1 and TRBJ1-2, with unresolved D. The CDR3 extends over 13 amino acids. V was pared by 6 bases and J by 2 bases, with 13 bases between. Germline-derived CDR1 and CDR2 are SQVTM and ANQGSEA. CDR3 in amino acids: CSVLKGGNYGYTF. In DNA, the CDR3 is TGCAGCGTCCTGAAGGGAGGGAACTATGGCTACACCTTC.

The CDR3 coding sequence is TGTGCCAGCAGTGACTCGACAGGGGGGGACACCGGGGAGCTGTTTTTT. Translating it yields CASSDSTGGDTGELFF. This rearrangement joins TRBV6-4 to TRBJ2-2; 9 nucleotides align to TRBD1. After removal of 0 bases from V and 3 bases from J, the junction contained 2 bases not matched to a gene. The CDR3 totals 16 residues. Germline lookup yields CDR1 MRHNA and CDR2 SNTAGT.

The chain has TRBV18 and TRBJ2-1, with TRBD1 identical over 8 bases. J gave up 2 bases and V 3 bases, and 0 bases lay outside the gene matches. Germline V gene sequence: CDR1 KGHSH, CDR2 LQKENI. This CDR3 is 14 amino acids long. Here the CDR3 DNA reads TGTGCCAGCTCACCGGGACAGGCCTACAATGAGCAGTTCTTC. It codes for CASSPGQAYNEQFF. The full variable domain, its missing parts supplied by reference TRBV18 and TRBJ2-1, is NAGVMQNPRHLVRRRGQEARLRCSPMKGHSHVYWYRQLPEEGLKFMVYLQKENIIDESGMPKERFSAEFPKEGPSILRIQQVVRGDSAAYFCASSPGQAYNEQFFGPGTRLTVL.

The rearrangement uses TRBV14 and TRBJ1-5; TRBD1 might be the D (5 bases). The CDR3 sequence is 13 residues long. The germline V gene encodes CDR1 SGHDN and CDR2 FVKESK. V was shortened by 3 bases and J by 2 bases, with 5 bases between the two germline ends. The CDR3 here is CASSQGGNQPQHF. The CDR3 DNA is TGTGCCAGCAGCCAGGGGGGCAATCAGCCCCAGCATTTT.

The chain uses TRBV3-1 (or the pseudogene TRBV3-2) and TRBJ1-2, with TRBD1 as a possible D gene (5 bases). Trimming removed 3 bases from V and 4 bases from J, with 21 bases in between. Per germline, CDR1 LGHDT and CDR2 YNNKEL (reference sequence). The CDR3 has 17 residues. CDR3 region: CASSHPWWDGLGYGYTF. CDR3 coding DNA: TGTGCCAGCAGCCATCCGTGGTGGGACGGCTTAGGCTATGGCTACACCTTC.

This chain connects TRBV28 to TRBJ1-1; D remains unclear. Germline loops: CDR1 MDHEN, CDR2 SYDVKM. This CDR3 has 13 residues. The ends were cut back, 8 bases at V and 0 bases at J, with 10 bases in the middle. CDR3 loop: CASRPVMNTEAFF. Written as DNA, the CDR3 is TGTGCCAGCCGTCCGGTTATGAACACTGAAGCTTTCTTT. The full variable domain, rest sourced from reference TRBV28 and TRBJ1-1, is DVKVTQSSRYLVKRTGEKVFLECVQDMDHENMFWYRQDPGLGLRLIYFSYDVKMKEKGDIPEGYSVSREKKERFSLILESASTNQTSMYLCASRPVMNTEAFFGQGTRLTVV.

The DNA of the CDR3 is TGTGCCAGCAGTGACCCGGGACAGGCGAGTAAGCAGTTCTTC. It translates to CASSDPGQASKQFF. This sequence joins TRBV2 and TRBJ2-1; 8 bases align to TRBD1. The CDR3 covers 14 residues. Germline values: CDR1 SNHLY, CDR2 FYNNEI. The V segment lost 3 bases and the J segment 11 bases; nucleotides outside the gene matches: 9.

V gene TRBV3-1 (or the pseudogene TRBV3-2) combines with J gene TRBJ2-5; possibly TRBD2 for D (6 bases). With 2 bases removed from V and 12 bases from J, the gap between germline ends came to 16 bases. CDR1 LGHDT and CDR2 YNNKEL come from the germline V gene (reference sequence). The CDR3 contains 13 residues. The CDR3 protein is CASSQNGGDQKYF. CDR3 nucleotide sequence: TGTGCCAGCAGCCAAAATGGAGGGGACCAGAAGTACTTC.

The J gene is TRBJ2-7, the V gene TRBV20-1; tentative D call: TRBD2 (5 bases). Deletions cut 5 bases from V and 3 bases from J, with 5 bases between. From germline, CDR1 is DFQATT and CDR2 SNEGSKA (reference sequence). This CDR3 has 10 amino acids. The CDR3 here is CSARDYEQYF. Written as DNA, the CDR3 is TGCAGTGCTCGGGACTACGAGCAGTACTTC.

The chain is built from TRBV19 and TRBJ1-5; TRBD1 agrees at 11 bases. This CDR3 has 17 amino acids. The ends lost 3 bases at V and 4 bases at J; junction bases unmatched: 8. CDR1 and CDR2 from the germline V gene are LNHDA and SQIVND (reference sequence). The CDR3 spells CASSIRTGGTLNQPQHF. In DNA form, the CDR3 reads TGTGCCAGTAGTATCCGGACAGGGGGCACCTTGAATCAGCCCCAGCATTTT.

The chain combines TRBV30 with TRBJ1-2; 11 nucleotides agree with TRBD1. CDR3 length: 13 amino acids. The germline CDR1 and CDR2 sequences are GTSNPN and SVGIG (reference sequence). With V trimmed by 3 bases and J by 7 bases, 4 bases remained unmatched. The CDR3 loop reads CAWRGQGVGGYTF. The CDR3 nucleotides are TGTGCCTGGAGGGGACAGGGGGTGGGTGGCTACACCTTC. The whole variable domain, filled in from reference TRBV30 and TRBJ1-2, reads SQTIHQWPATLVQPVGSPLSLECTVEGTSNPNLYWYRQAAGRGLQLLFYSVGIGQISSEVPQNLSASRPQDRQFILSSKKLLLSDSGFYLCAWRGQGVGGYTFGSGTRLTVV.

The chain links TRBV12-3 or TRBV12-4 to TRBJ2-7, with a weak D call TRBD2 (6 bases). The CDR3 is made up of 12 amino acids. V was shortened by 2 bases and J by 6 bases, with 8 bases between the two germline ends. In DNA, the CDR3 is TGTGCCAGCAGTTTACTGGGGGGCGAGCAGTACTTC. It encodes CASSLLGGEQYF.

The CDR3 DNA reads as TGCGCCAGCAGCTTCGGGACTAGCATAAACAATGAGCAGTTCTTC. Protein sequence: CASSFGTSINNEQFF. The rearrangement joins TRBV5-1 to TRBJ2-1; TRBD2 matches at 9 bases. In germline, CDR1 is SGHRS, CDR2 YFSETQ. This CDR3 contains 15 residues. J gave up 5 bases and V 2 bases, and 5 bases lay outside the gene matches.

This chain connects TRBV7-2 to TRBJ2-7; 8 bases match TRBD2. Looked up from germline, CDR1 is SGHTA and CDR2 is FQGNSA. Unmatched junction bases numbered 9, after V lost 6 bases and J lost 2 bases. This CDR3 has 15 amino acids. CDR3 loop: CASSSSGLGPYEQYF. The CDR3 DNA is TGTGCCAGCAGTTCTAGCGGGTTAGGGCCCTACGAGCAGTACTTC.

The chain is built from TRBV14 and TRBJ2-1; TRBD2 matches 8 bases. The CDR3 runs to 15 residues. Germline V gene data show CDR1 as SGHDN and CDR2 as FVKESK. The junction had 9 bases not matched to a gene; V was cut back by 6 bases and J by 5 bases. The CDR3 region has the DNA TGTGCCAGCAGGAGGGCGGGAGGAGATAACAATGAGCAGTTCTTC. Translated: CASRRAGGDNNEQFF.

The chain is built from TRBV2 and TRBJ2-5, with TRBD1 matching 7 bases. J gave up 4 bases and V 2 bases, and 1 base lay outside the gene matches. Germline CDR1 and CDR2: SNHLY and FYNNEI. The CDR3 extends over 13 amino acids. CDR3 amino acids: CASSENRGETQYF. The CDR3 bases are TGTGCCAGCAGTGAAAACAGGGGAGAGACCCAGTACTTC.

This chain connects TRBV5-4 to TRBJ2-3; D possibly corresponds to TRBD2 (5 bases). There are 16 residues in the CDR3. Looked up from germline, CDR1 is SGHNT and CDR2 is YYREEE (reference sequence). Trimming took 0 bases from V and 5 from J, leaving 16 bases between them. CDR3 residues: CASSLASGIRRDTQYF. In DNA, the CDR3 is TGTGCCAGCAGCTTGGCCTCGGGGATTCGGAGAGATACGCAGTATTTT.

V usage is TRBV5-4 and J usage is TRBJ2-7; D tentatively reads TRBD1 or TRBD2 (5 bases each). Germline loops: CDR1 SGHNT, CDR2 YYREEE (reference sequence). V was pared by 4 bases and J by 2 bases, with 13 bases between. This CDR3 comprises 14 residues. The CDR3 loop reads CASSRDARAYEQYF. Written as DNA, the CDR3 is TGTGCCAGCAGCCGGGACGCCCGAGCCTACGAGCAGTACTTC.

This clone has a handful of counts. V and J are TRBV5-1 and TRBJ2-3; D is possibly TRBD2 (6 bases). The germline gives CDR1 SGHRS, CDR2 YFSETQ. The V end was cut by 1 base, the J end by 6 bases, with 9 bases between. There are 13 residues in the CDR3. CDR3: CASSLLSGDTQYF. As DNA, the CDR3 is TGCGCCAGCAGCTTGCTTAGCGGCGATACGCAGTATTTT.

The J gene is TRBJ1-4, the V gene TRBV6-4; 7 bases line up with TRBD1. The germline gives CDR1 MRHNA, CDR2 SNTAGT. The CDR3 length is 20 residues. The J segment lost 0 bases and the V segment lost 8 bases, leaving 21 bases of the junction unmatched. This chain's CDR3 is CASPKSQLRDSSATNEKLFF. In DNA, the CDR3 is TGTGCCAGCCCGAAGAGCCAGCTTAGGGACAGTTCAGCAACTAATGAAAAACTGTTTTTT.

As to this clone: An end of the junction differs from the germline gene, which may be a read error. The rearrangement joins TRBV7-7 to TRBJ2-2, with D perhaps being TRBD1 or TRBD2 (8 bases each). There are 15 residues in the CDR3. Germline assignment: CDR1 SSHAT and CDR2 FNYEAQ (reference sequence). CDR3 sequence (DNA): TGTGCTAGCAGCGGGGGACAGGCGAACACCGGGGAGCTGTTTTTT. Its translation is CASSGGQANTGELFF.

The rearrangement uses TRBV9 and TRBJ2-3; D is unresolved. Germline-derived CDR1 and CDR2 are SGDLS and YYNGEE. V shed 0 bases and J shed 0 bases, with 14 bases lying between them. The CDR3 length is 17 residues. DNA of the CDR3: TGTGCCAGCAGCGTAGACTCCCTCCTTAACAGCACAGATACGCAGTATTTT. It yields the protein CASSVDSLLNSTDTQYF.

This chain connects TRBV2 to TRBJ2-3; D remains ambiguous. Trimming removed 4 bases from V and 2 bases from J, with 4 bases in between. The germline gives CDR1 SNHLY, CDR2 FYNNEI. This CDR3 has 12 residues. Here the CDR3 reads CASSGYTDTQYF. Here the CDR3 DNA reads TGTGCCAGCAGTGGGTACACAGATACGCAGTATTTT.

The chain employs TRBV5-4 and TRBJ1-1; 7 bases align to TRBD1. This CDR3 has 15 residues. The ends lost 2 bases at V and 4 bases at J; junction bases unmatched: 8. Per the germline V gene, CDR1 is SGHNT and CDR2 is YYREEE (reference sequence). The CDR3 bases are TGTGCCAGCAGCTTAGACAGGGATGGGGCCACTGAAGCTTTCTTT. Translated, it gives CASSLDRDGATEAFF.

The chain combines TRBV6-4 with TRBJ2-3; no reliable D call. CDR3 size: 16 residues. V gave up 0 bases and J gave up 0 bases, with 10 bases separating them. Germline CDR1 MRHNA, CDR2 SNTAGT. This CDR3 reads CASSDSADTSTDTQYF. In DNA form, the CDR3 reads TGTGCCAGCAGTGACTCGGCGGATACTAGCACAGATACGCAGTATTTT.